This TCR beta chain was recorded in a study of T cell changes during pregnancy in multiple sclerosis. Method: immunoSEQ multiplex PCR; TCRdb's copy keeps in-frame clones and lacks some. The table shows 35,000 to 45,000 clones, with about nine tenths occurring only once. The material sequenced was CD4+ T cells from peripheral blood mononuclear cells, taken in the first trimester of pregnancy. The TCR was taken from a female donor in good health, enrolled as a control in a pregnancy study.

For the CDR3, the DNA is TGCGCCAGCAGCCAAGGCCCCGGGACAGGGGTCTATGAGCAGTTCTTC. Encoded protein: CASSQGPGTGVYEQFF. The chain combines TRBV4-1 with TRBJ2-1; 10 bases align to TRBD1. CDR3 size: 16 residues. Germline CDR1 is MGHRA and CDR2 is YSYEKL. J lost 8 bases, V lost 1 base, and 8 bases had no gene match.